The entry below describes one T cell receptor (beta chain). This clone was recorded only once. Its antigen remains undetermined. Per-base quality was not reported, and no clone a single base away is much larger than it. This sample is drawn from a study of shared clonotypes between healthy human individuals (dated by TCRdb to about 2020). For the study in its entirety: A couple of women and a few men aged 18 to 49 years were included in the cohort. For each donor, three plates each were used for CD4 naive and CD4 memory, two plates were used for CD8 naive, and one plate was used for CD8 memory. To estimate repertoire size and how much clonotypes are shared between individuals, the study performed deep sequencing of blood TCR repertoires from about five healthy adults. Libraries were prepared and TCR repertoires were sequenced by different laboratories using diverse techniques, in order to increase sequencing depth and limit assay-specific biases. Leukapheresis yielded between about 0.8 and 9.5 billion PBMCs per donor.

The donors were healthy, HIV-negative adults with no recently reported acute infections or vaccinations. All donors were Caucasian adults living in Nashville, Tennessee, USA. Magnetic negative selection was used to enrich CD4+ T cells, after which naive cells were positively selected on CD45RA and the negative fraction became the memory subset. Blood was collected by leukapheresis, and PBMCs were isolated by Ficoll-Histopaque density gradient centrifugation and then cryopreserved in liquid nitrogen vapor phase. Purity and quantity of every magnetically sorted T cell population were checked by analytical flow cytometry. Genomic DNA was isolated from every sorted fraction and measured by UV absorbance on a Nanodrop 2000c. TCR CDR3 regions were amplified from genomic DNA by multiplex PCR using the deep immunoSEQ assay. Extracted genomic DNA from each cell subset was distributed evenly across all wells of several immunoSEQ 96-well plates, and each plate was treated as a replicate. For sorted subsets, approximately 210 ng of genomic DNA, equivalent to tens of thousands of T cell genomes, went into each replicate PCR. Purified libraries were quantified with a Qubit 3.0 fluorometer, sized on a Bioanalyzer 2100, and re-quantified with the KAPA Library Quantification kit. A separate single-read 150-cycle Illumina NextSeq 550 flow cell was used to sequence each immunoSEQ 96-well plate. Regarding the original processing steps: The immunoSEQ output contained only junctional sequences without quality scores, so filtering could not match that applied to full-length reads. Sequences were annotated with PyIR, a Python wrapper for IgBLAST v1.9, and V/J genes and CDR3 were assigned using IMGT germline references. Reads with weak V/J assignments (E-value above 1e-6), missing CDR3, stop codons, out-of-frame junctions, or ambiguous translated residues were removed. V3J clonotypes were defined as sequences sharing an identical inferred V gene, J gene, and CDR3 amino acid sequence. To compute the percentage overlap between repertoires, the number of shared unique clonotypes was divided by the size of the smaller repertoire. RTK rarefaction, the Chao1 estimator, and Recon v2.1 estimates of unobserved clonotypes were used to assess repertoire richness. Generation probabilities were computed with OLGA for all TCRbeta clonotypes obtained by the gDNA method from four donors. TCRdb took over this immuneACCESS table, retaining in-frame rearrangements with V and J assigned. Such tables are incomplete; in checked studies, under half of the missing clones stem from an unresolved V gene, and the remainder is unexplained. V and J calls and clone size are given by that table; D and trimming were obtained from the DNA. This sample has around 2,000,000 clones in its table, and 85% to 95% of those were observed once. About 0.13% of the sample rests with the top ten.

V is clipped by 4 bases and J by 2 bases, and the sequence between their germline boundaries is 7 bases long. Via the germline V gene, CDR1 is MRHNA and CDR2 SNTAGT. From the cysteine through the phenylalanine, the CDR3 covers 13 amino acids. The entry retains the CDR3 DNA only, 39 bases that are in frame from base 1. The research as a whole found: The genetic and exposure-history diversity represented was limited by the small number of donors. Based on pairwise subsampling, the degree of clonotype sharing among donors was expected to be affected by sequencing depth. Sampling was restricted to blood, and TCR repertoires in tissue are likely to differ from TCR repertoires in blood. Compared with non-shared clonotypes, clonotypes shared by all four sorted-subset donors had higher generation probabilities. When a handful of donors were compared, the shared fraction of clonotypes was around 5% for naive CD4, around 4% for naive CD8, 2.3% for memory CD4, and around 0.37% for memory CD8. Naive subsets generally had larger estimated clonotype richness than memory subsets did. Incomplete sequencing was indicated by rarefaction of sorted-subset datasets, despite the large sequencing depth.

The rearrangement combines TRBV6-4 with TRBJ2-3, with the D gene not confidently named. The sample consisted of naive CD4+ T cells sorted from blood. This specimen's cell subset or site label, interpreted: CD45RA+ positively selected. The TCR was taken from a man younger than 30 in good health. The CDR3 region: CASSVMDTDTQYF. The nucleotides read TGTGCCAGCAGTGTAATGGACACAGATACGCAGTATTTT.